Presented here are 17 T cell receptor beta chains from one specimen sequenced in a study of blood T cell repertoires in COVID-19. Using immunoSEQ multiplex PCR, the repertoire was profiled, and TCRdb retains in-frame clones only, with some absent. The repertoire holds around 100,000 clones, with roughly 85% as singletons. Sequencing was done on a sample of peripheral blood. These receptors all stem from a woman aged 70-85 years with acute or convalescent COVID-19.

The chain has TRBV3-1 (or the pseudogene TRBV3-2) and TRBJ2-1, with D possibly TRBD2 on 6 matching bases. This CDR3 comprises 14 residues. The germline CDR1 and CDR2 sequences are LGHDT and YNNKEL (reference sequence). V dropped 3 bases and J dropped 1 base, with 7 bases sitting between them. The CDR3 here is CASSQGGSYNEQFF. In nucleotides, the CDR3 is TGTGCCAGCAGCCAGGGGGGTTCCTACAATGAGCAGTTCTTC.

The CDR3: CARTPGQGDTF. CDR3 bases: TGTGCCAGGACCCCGGGACAGGGCGACACCTTC. This rearrangement joins TRBV5-3 to TRBJ1-2; 9 nucleotides match TRBD1. TRBV5-3 qualifies as an ORF whose function is uncertain. The trim removed 8 bases at V and 12 bases at J, leaving 8 bases unmatched. CDR3 length equals 11 residues.

This chain links TRBV9 with TRBJ1-4; maybe TRBD1 (6 bases). CDR1 is SGDLS and CDR2 is YYNGEE in the germline V gene. The V end was cut by 0 bases, the J end by 7 bases, with 13 bases between. This CDR3 contains 15 residues. CDR3 region: CASSVAGGAGEKLFF. The CDR3 DNA is TGTGCCAGCAGCGTAGCTGGGGGGGCCGGTGAAAAACTGTTTTTT.

The V call is TRBV6-5, the J call TRBJ1-5; 7 nucleotides match TRBD1. The V gene's germline CDR1 is MNHEY and CDR2 SVGAGI. This CDR3 has 14 residues. Unmatched junction bases numbered 9, after V lost 9 bases and J lost 4 bases. CDR3 bases: TGTGCCAGTTCACAGGGGAGTGGAAATCAGCCCCAGCATTTT. Amino acids: CASSQGSGNQPQHF.

This clone appeared a single time. The chain carries TRBV6-1 and TRBJ1-2, with TRBD1 matching 11 bases. The J segment lost 10 bases and the V segment lost 5 bases, leaving 12 bases of the junction unmatched. Germline V gene lookup returns CDR1 MNHNS and CDR2 SASEGT. The CDR3 has 15 amino acids. As DNA, the CDR3 is TGTGCCAGCAGTCTGGGGACAGGGGGGACTGATGCCTACACCTTC. It specifies CASSLGTGGTDAYTF.

CDR3 coding DNA: TGTGCCAGTAGTATAGGAGGTCATTCACCCCTCCACTTT. Its protein product is CASSIGGHSPLHF. This rearrangement joins TRBV19 to TRBJ1-6; D unclear. From germline, CDR1 is LNHDA and CDR2 SQIVND (reference sequence). Trimming removed 1 base at V and 8 bases at J, with 6 bases between. This CDR3 is built from 13 residues.

This chain uses TRBV7-3 with TRBJ1-2; 8 nucleotides line up with TRBD1. The CDR3 covers 13 residues. The germline V gene encodes CDR1 SGHTA and CDR2 FQGTGA. The ends lost 2 bases at V and 8 bases at J; junction bases unmatched: 4. The CDR3 bases are TGTGCCAGCAGCTTAGGACAGGGTGAAGGCTACACCTTC. Translating it yields CASSLGQGEGYTF.

The chain employs TRBV28 and TRBJ2-1, with TRBD2 matching over 9 bases. Losses at the gene ends were 5 bases for V and 5 bases for J; bases not matched to a gene: 7. This CDR3 region has 15 residues. Germline lookup yields CDR1 MDHEN and CDR2 SYDVKM. CDR3 nucleotide sequence: TGTGCCAGCAGTCCGCGGGGGGGCCGCCACAATGAGCAGTTCTTC. Protein: CASSPRGGRHNEQFF.

The V and J genes are TRBV7-2 and TRBJ1-3, with D maybe TRBD1 (6 bases). V was trimmed by 0 bases and J by 0 bases, leaving 9 bases between them. CDR3 length: 16 amino acids. CDR1 is SGHTA, CDR2 FQGNSA, per germline. CDR3: CASSLAWTASGNTIYF. The CDR3 coding sequence is TGTGCCAGCAGCTTAGCGTGGACAGCCTCTGGAAACACCATATATTTT.

V is TRBV13 and J is TRBJ2-5, with no clear D. The CDR3 runs to 14 residues. Germline loops: CDR1 PRHDT, CDR2 FYEKMQ (reference sequence). V was cut by 5 bases and J by 0 bases, with 10 bases left in between. CDR3 DNA: TGTGCCAGCAGCACTAACGTTCACCAAGAGACCCAGTACTTC. Translation gives CASSTNVHQETQYF.

The chain is built from TRBV6-5 and TRBJ2-2, with D tentatively TRBD2 (6 bases). The CDR3 sequence is 12 residues long. V dropped 6 bases and J dropped 7 bases, with 9 bases sitting between them. Looked up from germline, CDR1 is MNHEY and CDR2 is SVGAGI. CDR3 protein: CASSRLGGELFF. Here the CDR3 DNA reads TGTGCCAGCAGCCGACTAGGCGGGGAGCTGTTTTTT.

This clone was detected once. The chain couples TRBV3-1 (or the pseudogene TRBV3-2) to TRBJ2-1; 14 nucleotides match TRBD2. The germline gives CDR1 LGHDT, CDR2 YNNKEL (reference sequence). The length of the CDR3 is 18 residues. V trimming: 1 base; J trimming: 2 bases; junction bases outside the gene matches: 4. The CDR3 region is CASSQVRTSGGTYNEQFF. DNA of the CDR3: TGTGCCAGCAGCCAAGTCCGGACTAGCGGGGGGACCTACAATGAGCAGTTCTTC.

This chain connects TRBV19 to TRBJ1-4; a weak D match, TRBD1 (5 bases). From germline, CDR1 is LNHDA and CDR2 SQIVND (reference sequence). This CDR3 has 16 amino acids. V dropped 3 bases and J dropped 4 bases, with 15 bases sitting between them. For the CDR3, the DNA is TGTGCCAGTAGTATTCGGGCTACAGGTCATAATGAAAAACTGTTTTTT. It specifies CASSIRATGHNEKLFF.

V gene TRBV3-1 (or the pseudogene TRBV3-2) combines with J gene TRBJ2-5; D not resolved. V was cut by 0 bases and J by 3 bases, with 11 bases left in between. This CDR3 spans 15 amino acids. Germline V gives CDR1 LGHDT, CDR2 YNNKEL (reference sequence). For the CDR3, the DNA is TGTGCCAGCAGCCAAGATTGGAGCAGCAAAGAGACCCAGTACTTC. Residues: CASSQDWSSKETQYF.

The CDR3 loop is CASSPNGDSYGYTF. DNA for the CDR3: TGTGCCAGCAGTCCTAACGGGGACTCTTATGGCTACACCTTC. The V and J genes are TRBV28 and TRBJ1-2; TRBD1 is a possible D gene (5 bases). CDR1 and CDR2 (germline): MDHEN, SYDVKM. V lost 5 bases, J lost 5 bases, and 15 bases lay in between. This CDR3 region has 14 residues.

The gene calls are TRBV11-1 and TRBJ1-1; D gene ambiguous. Per germline, CDR1 SGHAT and CDR2 FQDESV (reference sequence). The CDR3 runs 15 residues. V was clipped by 6 bases and J by 0 bases, with 14 bases between them. CDR3: CASRFEAQMNTEAFF. DNA of the CDR3: TGTGCCAGCAGGTTCGAGGCGCAGATGAACACTGAAGCTTTCTTT.

This clone was seen just once. The chain combines TRBV19 with TRBJ1-4; tentatively, D is TRBD1 (6 bases). The germline V and J ends were trimmed by 5 bases and 5 bases, with 9 bases remaining between them. The CDR3 has 13 amino acids. The germline V gene encodes CDR1 LNHDA and CDR2 SQIVND (reference sequence). CDR3 loop: CASSSRGNEKLFF. The CDR3 bases are TGTGCCAGTAGTTCCAGGGGAAATGAAAAACTGTTTTTT.